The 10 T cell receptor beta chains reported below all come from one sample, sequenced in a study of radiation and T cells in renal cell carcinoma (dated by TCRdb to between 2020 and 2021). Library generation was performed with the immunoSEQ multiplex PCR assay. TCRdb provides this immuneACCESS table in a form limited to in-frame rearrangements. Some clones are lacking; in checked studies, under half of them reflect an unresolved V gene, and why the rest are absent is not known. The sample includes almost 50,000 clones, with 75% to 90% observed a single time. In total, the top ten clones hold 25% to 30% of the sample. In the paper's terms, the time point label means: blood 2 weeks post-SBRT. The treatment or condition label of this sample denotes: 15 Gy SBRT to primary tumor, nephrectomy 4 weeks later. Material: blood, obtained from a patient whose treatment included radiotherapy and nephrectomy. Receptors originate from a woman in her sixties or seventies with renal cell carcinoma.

The CDR3 nucleotides are TGTGCCAGCAGCTTATGGGAGAGGCGGCGAGGAGGGGAGACCCAGTACTTC. This translates into CASSLWERRRGGETQYF. The chain carries TRBV11-2 and TRBJ2-5; maybe TRBD2 (6 bases). The CDR3 extends over 17 amino acids. Germline assignment: CDR1 SGHAT and CDR2 FQNNGV. Trimming cost V 2 bases and J 5 bases, with 21 bases left between them.

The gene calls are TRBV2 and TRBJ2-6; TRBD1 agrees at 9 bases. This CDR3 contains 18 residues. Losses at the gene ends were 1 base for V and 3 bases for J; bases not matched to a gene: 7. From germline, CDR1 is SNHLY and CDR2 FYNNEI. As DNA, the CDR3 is TGTGCCAGCAGTGAAGAGGGACAGGGTGTAATTGGGGCCAACGTCCTGACTTTC. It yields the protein CASSEEGQGVIGANVLTF.

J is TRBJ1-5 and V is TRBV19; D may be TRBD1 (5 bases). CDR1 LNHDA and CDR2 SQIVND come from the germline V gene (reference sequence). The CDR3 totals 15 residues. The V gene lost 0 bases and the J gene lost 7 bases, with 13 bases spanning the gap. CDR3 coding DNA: TGTGCCAGTAGTATAGATCTCACCGGGGGACAGCCCCAGCATTTT. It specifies CASSIDLTGGQPQHF.

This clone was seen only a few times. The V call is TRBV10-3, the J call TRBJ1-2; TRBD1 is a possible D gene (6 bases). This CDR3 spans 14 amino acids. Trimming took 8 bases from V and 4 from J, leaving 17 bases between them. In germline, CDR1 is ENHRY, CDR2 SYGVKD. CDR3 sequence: CAIPDRDIGYGYTF. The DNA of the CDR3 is TGTGCCATCCCAGATAGGGACATCGGCTATGGCTACACCTTC.

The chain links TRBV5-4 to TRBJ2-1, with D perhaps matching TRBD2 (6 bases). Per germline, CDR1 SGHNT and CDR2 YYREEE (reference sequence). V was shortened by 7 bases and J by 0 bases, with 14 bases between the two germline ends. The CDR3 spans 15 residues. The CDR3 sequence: CASQERASSYNEQFF. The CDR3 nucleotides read TGTGCCAGCCAGGAGCGGGCCTCCTCCTACAATGAGCAGTTCTTC. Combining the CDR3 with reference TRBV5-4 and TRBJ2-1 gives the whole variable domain ETGVTQSPTHLIKTRGQQVTLRCSSQSGHNTVSWYQQALGQGPQFIFQYYREEENGRGNFPPRFSGLQFPNYSSELNVNALELDDSALYLCASQERASSYNEQFFGPGTRLTVL.

CDR3 DNA sequence: TGTGCCAGCAGTGATAGGCGGGGGGCCCCCTACGAGCAGTACTTC. This encodes CASSDRRGAPYEQYF. J is TRBJ2-7 and V is TRBV2; TRBD2 aligns across 8 bases. Germline V CDR1 and CDR2: SNHLY, FYNNEI. The CDR3 sequence is 15 residues long. V lost 3 bases, J lost 2 bases, and 6 bases stayed unmatched.

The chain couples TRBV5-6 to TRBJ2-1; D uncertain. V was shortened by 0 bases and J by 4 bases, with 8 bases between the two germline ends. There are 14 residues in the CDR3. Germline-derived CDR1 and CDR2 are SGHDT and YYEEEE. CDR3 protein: CASSLGNFYNEQFF. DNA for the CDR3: TGTGCCAGCAGCTTGGGGAATTTTTACAATGAGCAGTTCTTC.

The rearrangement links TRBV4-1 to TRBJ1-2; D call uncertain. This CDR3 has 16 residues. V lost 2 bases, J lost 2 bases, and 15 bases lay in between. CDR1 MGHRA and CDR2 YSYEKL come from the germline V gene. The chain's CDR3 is CASSQSRGNSNYGYTF. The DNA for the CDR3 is TGCGCCAGCAGCCAATCGAGAGGGAACAGCAACTATGGCTACACCTTC.

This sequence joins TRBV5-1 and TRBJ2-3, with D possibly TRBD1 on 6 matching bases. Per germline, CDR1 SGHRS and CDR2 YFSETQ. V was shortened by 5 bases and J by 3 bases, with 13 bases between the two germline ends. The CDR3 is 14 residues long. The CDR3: CASSFQGITDTQYF. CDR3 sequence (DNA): TGCGCCAGCAGTTTTCAGGGGATTACAGATACGCAGTATTTT. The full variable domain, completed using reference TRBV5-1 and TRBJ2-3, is KAGVTQTPRYLIKTRGQQVTLSCSPISGHRSVSWYQQTPGQGLQFLFEYFSETQRNKGNFPGRFSGRQFSNSRSEMNVSTLELGDSALYLCASSFQGITDTQYFGPGTRLTVL.

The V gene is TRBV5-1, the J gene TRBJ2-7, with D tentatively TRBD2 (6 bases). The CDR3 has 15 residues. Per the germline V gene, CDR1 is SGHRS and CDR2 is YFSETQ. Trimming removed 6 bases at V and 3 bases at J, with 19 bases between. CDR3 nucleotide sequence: TGCGCCAGCACCGAAGGCCCCGGGAGCTACTACGAGCAGTACTTC. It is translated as CASTEGPGSYYEQYF.